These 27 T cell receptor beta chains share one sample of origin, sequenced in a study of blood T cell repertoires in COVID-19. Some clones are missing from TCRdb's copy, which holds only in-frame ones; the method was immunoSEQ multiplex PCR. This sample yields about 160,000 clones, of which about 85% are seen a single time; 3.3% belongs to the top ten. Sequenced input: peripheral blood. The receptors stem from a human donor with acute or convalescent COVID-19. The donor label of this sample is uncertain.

Here the CDR3 DNA reads TGTGCCAGTAATACGTGGGGGGTAGGGATGGCAGATACGCAGTATTTT. It codes for CASNTWGVGMADTQYF. The chain employs TRBV19 and TRBJ2-3; possibly TRBD2 for D (6 bases). In germline, CDR1 is LNHDA, CDR2 SQIVND (reference sequence). Between the trimmed V and J ends, which lost 7 bases and 4 bases, there was a span of 21 bases. This CDR3 spans 16 amino acids. The full variable domain, rest sourced from reference TRBV19 and TRBJ2-3, is DGGITQSPKYLFRKEGQNVTLSCEQNLNHDAMYWYRQDPGQGLRLIYYSQIVNDFQKGDIAEGYSVSREKKESFPLTVTSAQKNPTAFYLCASNTWGVGMADTQYFGPGTRLTVL.

DNA of the CDR3: TGTGCCAGCAGCCAAAGGACAGGGAAGGAATCACCCCTCCACTTT. Protein: CASSQRTGKESPLHF. This chain uses TRBV3-1 (or the pseudogene TRBV3-2) with TRBJ1-6; 8 bases match TRBD1. With 2 bases clipped from V and 10 bases from J, the junction kept 7 bases outside the gene matches. There are 15 residues in the CDR3. Germline loops: CDR1 LGHDT, CDR2 YNNKEL (reference sequence).

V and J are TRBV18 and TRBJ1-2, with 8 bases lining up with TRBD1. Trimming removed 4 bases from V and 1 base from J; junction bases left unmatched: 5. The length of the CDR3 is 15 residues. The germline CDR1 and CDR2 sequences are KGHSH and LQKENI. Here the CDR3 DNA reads TGTGCCAGCTCACTCGGACAGGGCCTTAACTATGGCTACACCTTC. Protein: CASSLGQGLNYGYTF.

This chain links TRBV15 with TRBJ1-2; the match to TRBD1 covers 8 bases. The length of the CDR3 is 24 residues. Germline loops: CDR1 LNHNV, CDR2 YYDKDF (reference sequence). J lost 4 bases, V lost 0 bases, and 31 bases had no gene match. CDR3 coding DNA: TGTGCCACCAGCAGAGATATATTAGAGGTGGTATGGACTGGGCAGGGGGCTTTCGCCTATGGCTACACCTTC. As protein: CATSRDILEVVWTGQGAFAYGYTF.

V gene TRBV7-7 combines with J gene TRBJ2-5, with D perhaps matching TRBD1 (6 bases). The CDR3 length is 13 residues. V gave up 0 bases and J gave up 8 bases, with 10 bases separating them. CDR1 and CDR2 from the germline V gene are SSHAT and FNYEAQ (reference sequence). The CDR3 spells CASSLAPGATQYF. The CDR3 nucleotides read TGTGCCAGCAGCTTAGCGCCAGGGGCCACCCAGTACTTC. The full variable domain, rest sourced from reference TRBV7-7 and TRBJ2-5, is GAGVSQSPRYKVTKRGQDVTLRCDPISSHATLYWYQQALGQGPEFLTYFNYEAQPDKSGLPSDRFSAERPEGSISTLTIQRTEQRDSAMYRCASSLAPGATQYFGPGTRLLVL.

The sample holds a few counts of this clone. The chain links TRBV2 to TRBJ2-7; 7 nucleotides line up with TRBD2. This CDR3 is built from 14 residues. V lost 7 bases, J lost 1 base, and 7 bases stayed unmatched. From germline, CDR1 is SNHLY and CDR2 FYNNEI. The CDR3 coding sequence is TGTGCCAGCACGGGGGGACGGACATCCTACGAGCAGTACTTC. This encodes CASTGGRTSYEQYF.

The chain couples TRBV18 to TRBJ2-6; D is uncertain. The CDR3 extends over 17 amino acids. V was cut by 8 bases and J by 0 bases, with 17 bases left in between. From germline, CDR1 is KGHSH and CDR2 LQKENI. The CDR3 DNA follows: TGTGCCAGCATTCGAGACCAGGCGACCTCTGGGGCCAACGTCCTGACTTTC. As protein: CASIRDQATSGANVLTF.

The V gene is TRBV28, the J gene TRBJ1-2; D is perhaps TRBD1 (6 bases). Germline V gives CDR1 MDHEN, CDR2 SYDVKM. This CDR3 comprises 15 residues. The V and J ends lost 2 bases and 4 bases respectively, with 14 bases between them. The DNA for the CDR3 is TGTGCCAGCAGTTTAGGGGGGGGCACCCGCTATGGCTACACCTTC. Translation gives CASSLGGGTRYGYTF.

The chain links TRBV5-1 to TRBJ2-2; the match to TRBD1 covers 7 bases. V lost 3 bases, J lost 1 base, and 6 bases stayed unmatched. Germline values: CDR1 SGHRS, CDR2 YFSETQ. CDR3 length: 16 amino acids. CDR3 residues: CASSSGTDLNTGELFF. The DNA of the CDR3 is TGCGCCAGCAGCTCCGGGACAGACCTGAACACCGGGGAGCTGTTTTTT.

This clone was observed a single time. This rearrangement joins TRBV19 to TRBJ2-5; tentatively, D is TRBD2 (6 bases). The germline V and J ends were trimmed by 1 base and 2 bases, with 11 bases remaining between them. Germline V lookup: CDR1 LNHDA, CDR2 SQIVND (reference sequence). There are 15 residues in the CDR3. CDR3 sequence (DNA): TGTGCCAGTAGTATAGGGGGACTGAGTCAAGAGACCCAGTACTTC. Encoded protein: CASSIGGLSQETQYF.

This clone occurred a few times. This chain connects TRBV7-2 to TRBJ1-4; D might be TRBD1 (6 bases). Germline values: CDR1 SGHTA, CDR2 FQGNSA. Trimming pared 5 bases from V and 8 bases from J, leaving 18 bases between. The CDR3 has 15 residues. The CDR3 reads CASSPSDRFWEKLFF. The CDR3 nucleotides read TGTGCCAGCAGCCCCAGCGACAGGTTTTGGGAAAAACTGTTTTTT.

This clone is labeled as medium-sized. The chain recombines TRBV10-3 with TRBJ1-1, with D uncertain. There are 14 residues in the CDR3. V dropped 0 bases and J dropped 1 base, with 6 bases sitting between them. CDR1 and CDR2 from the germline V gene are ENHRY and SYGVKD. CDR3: CAISESQENTEAFF. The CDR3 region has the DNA TGTGCCATCAGTGAGTCGCAGGAGAACACTGAAGCTTTCTTT.

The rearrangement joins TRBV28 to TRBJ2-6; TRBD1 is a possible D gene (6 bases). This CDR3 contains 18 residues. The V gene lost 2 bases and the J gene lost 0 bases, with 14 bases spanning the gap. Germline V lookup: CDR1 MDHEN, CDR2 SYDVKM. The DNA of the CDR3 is TGTGCCAGCAGTTTAGGGTCTGGGACACGCTCTGGGGCCAACGTCCTGACTTTC. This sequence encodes CASSLGSGTRSGANVLTF.

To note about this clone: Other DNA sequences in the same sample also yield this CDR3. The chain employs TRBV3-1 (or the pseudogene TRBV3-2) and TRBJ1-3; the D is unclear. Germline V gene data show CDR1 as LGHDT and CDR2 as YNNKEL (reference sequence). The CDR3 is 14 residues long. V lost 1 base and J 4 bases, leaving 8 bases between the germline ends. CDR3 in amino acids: CASSQVLSGNTIYF. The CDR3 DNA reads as TGTGCCAGCAGCCAAGTCCTTTCCGGAAACACCATATATTTT.

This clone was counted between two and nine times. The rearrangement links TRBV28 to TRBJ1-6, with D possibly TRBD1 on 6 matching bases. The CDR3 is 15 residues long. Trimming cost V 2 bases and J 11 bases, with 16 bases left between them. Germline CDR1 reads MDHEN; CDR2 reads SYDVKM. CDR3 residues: CASSLAPRGGPPLHF. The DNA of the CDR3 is TGTGCCAGCAGTTTAGCTCCCCGGGGGGGGCCACCCCTCCACTTT. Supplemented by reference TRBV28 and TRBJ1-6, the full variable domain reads DVKVTQSSRYLVKRTGEKVFLECVQDMDHENMFWYRQDPGLGLRLIYFSYDVKMKEKGDIPEGYSVSREKKERFSLILESASTNQTSMYLCASSLAPRGGPPLHFGNGTRLTVT.

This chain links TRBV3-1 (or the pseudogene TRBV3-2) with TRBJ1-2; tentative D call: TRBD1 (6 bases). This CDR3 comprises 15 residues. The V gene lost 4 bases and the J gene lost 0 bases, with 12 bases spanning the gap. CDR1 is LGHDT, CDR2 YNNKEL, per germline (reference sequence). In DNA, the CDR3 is TGTGCCAGCAGCCCGGGGGGCAGGGCTAACTATGGCTACACCTTC. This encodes CASSPGGRANYGYTF.

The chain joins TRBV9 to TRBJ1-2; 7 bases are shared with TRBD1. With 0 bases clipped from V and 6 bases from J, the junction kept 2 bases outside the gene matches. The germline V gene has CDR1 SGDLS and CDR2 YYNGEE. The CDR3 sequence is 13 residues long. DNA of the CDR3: TGTGCCAGCAGCGTAGACAGGGGAGATGGCTACACCTTC. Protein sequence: CASSVDRGDGYTF.

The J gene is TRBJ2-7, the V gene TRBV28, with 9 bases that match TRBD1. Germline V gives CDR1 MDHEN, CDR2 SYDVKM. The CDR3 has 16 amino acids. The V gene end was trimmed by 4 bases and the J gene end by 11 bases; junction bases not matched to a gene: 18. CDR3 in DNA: TGTGCCAGCAGTTCACCAATCACCACCCGGGACAGGGATGAGTACTTC. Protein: CASSSPITTRDRDEYF.

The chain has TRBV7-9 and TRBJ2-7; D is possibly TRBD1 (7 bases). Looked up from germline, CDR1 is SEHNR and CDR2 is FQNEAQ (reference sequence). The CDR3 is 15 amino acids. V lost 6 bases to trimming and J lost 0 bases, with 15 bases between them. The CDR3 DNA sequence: TGTGCCAGCAGGGCGGGACAGACTCTCTCCTACGAGCAGTACTTC. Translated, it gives CASRAGQTLSYEQYF.

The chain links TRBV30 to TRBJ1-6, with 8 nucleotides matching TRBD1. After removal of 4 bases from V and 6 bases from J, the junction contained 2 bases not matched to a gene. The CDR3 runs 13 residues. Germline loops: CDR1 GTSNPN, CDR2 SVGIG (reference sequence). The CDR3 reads CAWTGGTNSPLHF. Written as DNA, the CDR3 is TGTGCCTGGACAGGGGGCACTAATTCACCCCTCCACTTT.

The CDR3 is CASSLRRREISGANVLTF. The CDR3 nucleotides read TGTGCCAGCAGCTTGAGGCGCAGGGAAATCTCTGGGGCCAACGTCCTGACTTTC. This chain uses TRBV5-6 with TRBJ2-6, with D possibly TRBD1 on 5 matching bases. Germline CDR1 and CDR2: SGHDT and YYEEEE. The CDR3 is 18 amino acids. Trimming cost V 1 base and J 0 bases, with 14 bases left between them.

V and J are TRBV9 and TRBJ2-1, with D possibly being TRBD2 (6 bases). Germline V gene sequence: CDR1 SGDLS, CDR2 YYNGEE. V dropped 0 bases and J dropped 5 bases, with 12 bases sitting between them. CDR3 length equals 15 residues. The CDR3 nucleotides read TGTGCCAGCAGCGTAGAACTAGCAGTGGACAATGAGCAGTTCTTC. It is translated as CASSVELAVDNEQFF.

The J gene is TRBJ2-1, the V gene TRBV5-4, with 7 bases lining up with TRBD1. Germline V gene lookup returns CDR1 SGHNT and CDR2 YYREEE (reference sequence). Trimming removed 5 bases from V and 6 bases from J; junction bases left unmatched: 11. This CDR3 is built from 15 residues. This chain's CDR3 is CASSSGTATFNEQFF. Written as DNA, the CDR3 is TGTGCCAGCAGTTCCGGGACAGCGACCTTCAATGAGCAGTTCTTC.

The CDR3 sequence: CASRGFGGVSQPQHF. The CDR3 DNA reads as TGTGCCAGCAGAGGGTTTGGGGGGGTAAGTCAGCCCCAGCATTTT. V and J are TRBV6-5 and TRBJ1-5; D is possibly TRBD1 (5 bases). This CDR3 is 15 amino acids long. The germline V and J ends were trimmed by 6 bases and 6 bases, with 18 bases remaining between them. Germline V gene sequence: CDR1 MNHEY, CDR2 SVGAGI.

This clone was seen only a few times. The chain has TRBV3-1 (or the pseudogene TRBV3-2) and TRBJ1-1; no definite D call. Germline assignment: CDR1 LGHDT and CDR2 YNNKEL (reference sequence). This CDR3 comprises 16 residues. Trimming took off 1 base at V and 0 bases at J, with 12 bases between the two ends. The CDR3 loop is CASSQGVAILNTEAFF. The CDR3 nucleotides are TGTGCCAGCAGCCAAGGAGTAGCGATATTGAACACTGAAGCTTTCTTT.

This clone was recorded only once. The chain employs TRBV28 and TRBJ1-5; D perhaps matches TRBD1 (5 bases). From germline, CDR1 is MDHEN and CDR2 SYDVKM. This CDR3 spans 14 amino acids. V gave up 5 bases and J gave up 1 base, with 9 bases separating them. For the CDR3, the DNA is TGTGCCAGCAGTCCCGACAGAAGCAATCAGCCCCAGCATTTT. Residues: CASSPDRSNQPQHF.

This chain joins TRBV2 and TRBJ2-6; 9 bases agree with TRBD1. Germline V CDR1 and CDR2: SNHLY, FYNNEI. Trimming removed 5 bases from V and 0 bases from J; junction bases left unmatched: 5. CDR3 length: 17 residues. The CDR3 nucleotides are TGTGCCAGCAGTCCCAAGACAGGGGGCTCTGGGGCCAACGTCCTGACTTTC. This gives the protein CASSPKTGGSGANVLTF.